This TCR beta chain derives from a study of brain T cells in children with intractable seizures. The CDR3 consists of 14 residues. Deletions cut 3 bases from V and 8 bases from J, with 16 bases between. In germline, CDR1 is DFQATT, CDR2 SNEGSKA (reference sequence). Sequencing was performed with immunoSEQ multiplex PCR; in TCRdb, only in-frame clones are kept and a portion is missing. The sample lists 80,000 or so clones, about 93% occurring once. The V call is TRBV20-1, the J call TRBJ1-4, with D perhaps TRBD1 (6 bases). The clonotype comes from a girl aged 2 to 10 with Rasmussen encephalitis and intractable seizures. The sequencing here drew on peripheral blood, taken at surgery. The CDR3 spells CSASPQGLREKLFF. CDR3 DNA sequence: TGCAGTGCTAGTCCTCAGGGGCTTCGCGAAAAACTGTTTTTT.